Listed below are T cell receptor beta chains from one sample, sequenced in a study of T cell repertoires in cytomegalovirus infection. Their target antigens are unknown. TCRdb itself ran the reads through MiXCR, one entry per CDR3 protein. This sample carries approximately 910,000 distinct CDR3 sequences, around 29% of them seen once, and the ten largest clones take roughly 13%. The material was cultured CD8+ T cells from PBMCs, obtained from culture after CMV antigen stimulation. The receptors originated from a human donor in good health (CMV status not recorded). Some clones in this sample may be carry-over from other donors' samples. The CDR3 runs from the conserved cysteine through the conserved F or W. D genes are given only for firm matches. Only part of the rows carry a size: once, few, many, or a class if the clone is expanded.

j_call	v_call	clone_size	d_call	cdr3_nt	cdr3_aa
TRBJ1-2	TRBV7-9	many	TRBD1	TGTGCCAGCAGCTTCGGCGAACTTACGGGACAGGGAAGTGGCTACACCTTC	CASSFGELTGQGSGYTF
TRBJ1-1	TRBV5-3	NA	NA	TGTGCCAGCAGCTTGGGGGGGGGAAAAACTTTCTTT	CASSLGGGKTFF
TRBJ2-1	TRBV5-4	few	TRBD2	TGTGCCAGCAGCGACCTAGCGGGGGGTGTTCCGGGCGATGAGCAGTTCTTC	CASSDLAGGVPGDEQFF
TRBJ1-3	TRBV7-2	many	NA	TGTGCCAGCAGCTTGGCCCCCGGAGGGGGCTCTGGAAACACCATATATTTT	CASSLAPGGGSGNTIYF
TRBJ1-5	TRBV12-3/TRBV12-4	many	NA	TGTGCCAGCAGTTATTCTCAGGACAGTCACAATCAGCCCCAGCATTTT	CASSYSQDSHNQPQHF
TRBJ2-7	TRBV5-1	few	NA	TGCGCCAGCTCAAGGGGCACAGGGAGCTCCTACGAGCAGTACTTC	CASSRGTGSSYEQYF
TRBJ1-3	TRBV4-3	few	NA	TGCGCCAGCAGCCAAGATGGATCACCTTTCTCTGGAAACACCATATATTTT	CASSQDGSPFSGNTIYF
TRBJ1-1	TRBV5-1	NA	TRBD1	TGCGCCAGCACTCCCCAGGGGGCTACTGAAGCTTTCTTT	CASTPQGATEAFF
TRBJ1-5	TRBV5-3	NA	TRBD1	TGTGCCAGCAGCTGGGATCTCCGGGACAGGGCCATTCAGCCCCAGCATTTT	CASSWDLRDRAIQPQHF
TRBJ2-7	TRBV7-9	NA	TRBD1	TGTGCCAGCAGCCTCCCGGTCGGGCTTGACAGGGTGTCCTACGAGCAGTACTTC	CASSLPVGLDRVSYEQYF
TRBJ2-7	TRBV12-3/TRBV12-4	NA	NA	TGTGCCGGCAGCCACTCTACGTCAAGCTCCTACGAGCAGTACTTC	CAGSHSTSSSYEQYF
TRBJ2-2	TRBV12-3/TRBV12-4	few	TRBD1	TGTGCCAGCAGTCGGGACAGATCGAACACCGGGGAGCTGTTTTTT	CASSRDRSNTGELFF
TRBJ1-3	TRBV15	few	NA	TGTGCCACCAGCAGAGACCGTAATAGGGGAAACACCATATATTTT	CATSRDRNRGNTIYF
TRBJ2-4	TRBV6-2/TRBV6-3	once	TRBD1	TGTGCCAGCAGTTATTATTGGGACAGTACGAACATTCAGTACTTC	CASSYYWDSTNIQYF
TRBJ2-1	TRBV20-1	NA	TRBD2	TGCAGTGCTAGGACTAGCGGGGCCTCTAATGAGCAGTTCTTC	CSARTSGASNEQFF
TRBJ2-1	TRBV20-1	few	TRBD2	TGCAGTGCTAGAGATACTAGCGGGGGGTCCATGAATGAGCAGTTCTTC	CSARDTSGGSMNEQFF
TRBJ1-6	TRBV5-6	once	TRBD1	TGTGCCAGCAGCTTTGGGGGACAGGCCTATTCACCCCTCCACTTT	CASSFGGQAYSPLHF
TRBJ2-3	TRBV20-1	NA	TRBD2	TGCAGTGCTCGGGAGCGGGGCCCTCAAGATACGCAGTATTTT	CSARERGPQDTQYF
TRBJ2-3	TRBV7-2	few	NA	TGTGCCAGCAGCTTCCCCCCTCAGGCCCCTACGGCTGATACGCAGTATTTT	CASSFPPQAPTADTQYF
TRBJ1-3	TRBV9	NA	NA	TGTGCCAGCAGCATCACTGATAACTCTGGAAACACCATATATTTT	CASSITDNSGNTIYF
TRBJ2-3	TRBV20-1	NA	NA	TGCAGTGCTCCTGGGGGGCTTGGCACAGATACGCAGTATTTT	CSAPGGLGTDTQYF
TRBJ2-1	TRBV2	NA	NA	TGTGCCAGCATGGACCCTGTTGGGACGGATGAGCAGTTCTTC	CASMDPVGTDEQFF
TRBJ2-1	TRBV6-2/TRBV6-3	few	TRBD1	TGTGCCAGCAGTTATTTCCTCCGGGACAGGGGGCCCAATGAGCAGTTCTTC	CASSYFLRDRGPNEQFF
TRBJ2-5	TRBV7-9	NA	TRBD1	TGTGCCAGCAGCTTCACGGGACAGCCTCGAAGGGAGACCCAGTACTTC	CASSFTGQPRRETQYF